This T cell receptor (beta chain) came from a study of cytomegalovirus exposure and HLA in healthy donors. Regarding this clone: Its specificity is unknown.

Whole-study results and caveats: Researchers reported in a later analysis that a missense DCLRE1C variant was tied to TCR beta V- and J-gene trimming. A likely sequencing artifact accounted for one observed cluster of highly shared sequence variants.

The PCR was carried out with 60 Vbeta primers and 13 Jbeta primers. The repertoire was sequenced with immunoSEQ multiplex PCR; TCRdb's copy has only in-frame clones and lacks some. Among 150,000 or so clones listed, roughly 82% were seen once. The receptor comes from a woman aged 25 to 39 in good health and CMV-seronegative. Material for sequencing was PBMCs.

The CDR3 region has the DNA TGTGCCAGCAGTGAAGGGGTTGGGACTGAAGCTTTCTTT. Translated: CASSEGVGTEAFF. The chain recombines TRBV6-4 with TRBJ1-1, with D tentatively TRBD1 (5 bases). Germline V gives CDR1 MRHNA, CDR2 SNTAGT. Trimming left V 3 bases short and J 5 bases short, with 10 bases between. There are 13 residues in the CDR3.